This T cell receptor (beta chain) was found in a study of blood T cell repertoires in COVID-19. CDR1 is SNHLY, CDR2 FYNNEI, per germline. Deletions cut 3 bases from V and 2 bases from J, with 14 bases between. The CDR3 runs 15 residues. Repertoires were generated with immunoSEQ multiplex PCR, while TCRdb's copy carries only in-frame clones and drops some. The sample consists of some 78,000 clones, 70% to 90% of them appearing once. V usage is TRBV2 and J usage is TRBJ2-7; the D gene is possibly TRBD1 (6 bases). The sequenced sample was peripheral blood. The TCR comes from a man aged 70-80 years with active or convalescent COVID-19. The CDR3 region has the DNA TGTGCCAGCAGTGAGGGGGCTTTGTTTACCTACGAGCAGTACTTC. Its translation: CASSEGALFTYEQYF.